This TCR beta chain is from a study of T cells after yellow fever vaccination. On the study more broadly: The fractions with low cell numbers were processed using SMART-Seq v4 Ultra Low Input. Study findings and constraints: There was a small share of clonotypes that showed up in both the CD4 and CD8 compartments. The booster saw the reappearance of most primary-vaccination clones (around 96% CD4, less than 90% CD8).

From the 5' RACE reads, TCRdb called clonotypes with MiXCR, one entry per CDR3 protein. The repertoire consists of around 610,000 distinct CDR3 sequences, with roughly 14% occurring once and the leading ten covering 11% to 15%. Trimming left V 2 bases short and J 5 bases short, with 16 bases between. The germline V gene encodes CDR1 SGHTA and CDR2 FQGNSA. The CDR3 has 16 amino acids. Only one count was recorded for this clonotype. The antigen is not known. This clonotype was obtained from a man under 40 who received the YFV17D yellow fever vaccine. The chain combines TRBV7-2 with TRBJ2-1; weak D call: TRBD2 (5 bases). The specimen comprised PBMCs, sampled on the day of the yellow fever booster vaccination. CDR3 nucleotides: TGTGCCAGCAGCTTATCCTCCTCGAGGGCGGACAATGAGCAGTTCTTC. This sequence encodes CASSLSSSRADNEQFF. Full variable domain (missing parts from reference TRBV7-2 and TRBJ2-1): GAGVSQSPSNKVTEKGKDVELRCDPISGHTALYWYRQSLGQGLEFLIYFQGNSAPDKSGLPSDRFSAERTGGSVSTLTIQRTQQEDSAVYLCASSLSSSRADNEQFFGPGTRLTVL.